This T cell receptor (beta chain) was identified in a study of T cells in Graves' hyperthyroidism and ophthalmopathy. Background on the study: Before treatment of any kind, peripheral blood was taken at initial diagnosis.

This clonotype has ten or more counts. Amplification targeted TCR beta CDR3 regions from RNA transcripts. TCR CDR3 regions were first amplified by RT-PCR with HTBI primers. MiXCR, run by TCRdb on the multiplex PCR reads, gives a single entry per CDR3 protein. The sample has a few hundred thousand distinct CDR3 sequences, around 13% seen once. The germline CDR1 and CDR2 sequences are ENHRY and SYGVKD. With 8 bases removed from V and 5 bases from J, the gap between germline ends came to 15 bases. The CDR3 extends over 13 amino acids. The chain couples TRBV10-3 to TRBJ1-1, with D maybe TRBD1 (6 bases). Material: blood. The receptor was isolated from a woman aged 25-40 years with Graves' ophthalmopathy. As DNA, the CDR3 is TGTGCCATCCTTGGGGGGGCGCGGACTGAAGCTTTCTTT. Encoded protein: CAILGGARTEAFF.